A selection of T cell receptor beta chains follows, all from one sample in a study of radiotherapy plus CTLA-4 blockade in lung cancer. Profiling relied on immunoSEQ multiplex PCR, and the TCRdb table lists in-frame clones only, not all of them. The sample has 27,000 or so clones, about 77% seen once. This material consisted of peripheral blood, taken from a patient treated with radiotherapy plus ipilimumab. These receptors were taken from a human donor with non-small cell lung cancer that progressed on radiotherapy plus ipilimumab. Each CDR3 is given with its conserved first and last residue. Fields, in order: V gene, clone size, CDR3 protein. Some rows mark clone size as missing; the rest say once, few, many or name a class of expanded clone.

v_gene: TRBV28
abundance: -
CDR3aa: CASSLSTSGSWDTQYF

v_gene: TRBV11-1
abundance: few
CDR3aa: CASSLAGVWDGEAFF

v_gene: TRBV9
abundance: -
CDR3aa: CASSASGGSYEQYF

v_gene: TRBV4-1
abundance: -
CDR3aa: CASSQEGTGRKNIQYF

v_gene: TRBV9
abundance: -
CDR3aa: CASSAGLAGSSYNEQFF

v_gene: TRBV2
abundance: medium-sized
CDR3aa: CASSVGNGGEKLFF

v_gene: TRBV30
abundance: -
CDR3aa: CAWSPSRRYGYTF

v_gene: TRBV19
abundance: -
CDR3aa: CASSIRQGTGELFF

v_gene: TRBV6-5
abundance: -
CDR3aa: CASSYEGTSFTNEQFF

v_gene: TRBV11-2
abundance: -
CDR3aa: CASSLGGAGGSYNEQFF

v_gene: TRBV28
abundance: -
CDR3aa: CASSFPLGGRETDTQYF

v_gene: TRBV19
abundance: once
CDR3aa: CASSQGVMTEAFF

v_gene: TRBV5-4
abundance: -
CDR3aa: CASSLGRASTDTQYF

v_gene: TRBV5-4
abundance: -
CDR3aa: CASSLTGNNEQFF

v_gene: TRBV29-1
abundance: -
CDR3aa: CSVGIAGGPGDTQYF

v_gene: TRBV7-3
abundance: -
CDR3aa: CASRGQGANEQFF

v_gene: TRBV9
abundance: few
CDR3aa: CASSVDLLGEAFF

v_gene: TRBV15
abundance: -
CDR3aa: CATSGDLTQGLAKNIQYF

v_gene: TRBV5-8
abundance: -
CDR3aa: CASSLPPGQENTEAFF

v_gene: TRBV27
abundance: once
CDR3aa: CASSLERFWTSTGELFF

v_gene: TRBV2
abundance: -
CDR3aa: CASSEAPSGTVDEQFF

v_gene: TRBV2
abundance: once
CDR3aa: CASSADSNTEAFF

v_gene: TRBV28
abundance: -
CDR3aa: CASSSPPQGAEETQYF

v_gene: TRBV18
abundance: few
CDR3aa: CASSPLYQGDEKLFF

v_gene: TRBV7-2
abundance: -
CDR3aa: CASSLDPPSGGYEQYF

v_gene: TRBV18
abundance: once
CDR3aa: CASSSQGNIDF

v_gene: TRBV9
abundance: few
CDR3aa: CASSVGDSGEQYF

v_gene: TRBV30
abundance: -
CDR3aa: CAWSVGANTEAFF

v_gene: TRBV14
abundance: -
CDR3aa: CASSQPTGTQETQYF

v_gene: TRBV4-1
abundance: few
CDR3aa: CATRLQGDNTGELFF

v_gene: TRBV5-4
abundance: -
CDR3aa: CASSGRGLGTEAFF

v_gene: TRBV7-8
abundance: -
CDR3aa: CASALRAGGATGELFF

v_gene: TRBV9
abundance: -
CDR3aa: CASSPLQKETQYF

v_gene: TRBV9
abundance: -
CDR3aa: CASSRTLRDRGTDTQYF

v_gene: TRBV7-9
abundance: few
CDR3aa: CASSLAVREQYF

v_gene: TRBV5-4
abundance: few
CDR3aa: CASSPHGTSGRVGEETQYF

v_gene: TRBV9
abundance: few
CDR3aa: CASGAGLRSGNTIYF

v_gene: TRBV7-8
abundance: -
CDR3aa: CASSPETGLTNYGYTF

v_gene: TRBV4-2
abundance: -
CDR3aa: CASSPTSFDPGELFF

v_gene: TRBV29-1
abundance: -
CDR3aa: CSVVRVQDNYGYTF

v_gene: TRBV5-1
abundance: -
CDR3aa: CASSTGDTLNTEAFF

v_gene: TRBV20-1
abundance: -
CDR3aa: CSASQGTAQHF

v_gene: TRBV5-1
abundance: -
CDR3aa: CASSLEPTSGGAYEQYF

v_gene: TRBV7-2
abundance: -
CDR3aa: CAIRTGGYNEQFF

v_gene: TRBV28
abundance: -
CDR3aa: CASSLWTGNTATQYF

v_gene: TRBV28
abundance: -
CDR3aa: CASSLIRTETQETQYF

v_gene: TRBV4-3
abundance: -
CDR3aa: CASSQVGLGARGFASPLHF

v_gene: TRBV7-9
abundance: -
CDR3aa: CASSRVQETQYF

v_gene: TRBV6-5
abundance: -
CDR3aa: CASSPRGGQPQHF

v_gene: TRBV5-1
abundance: -
CDR3aa: CASSPQGYYEQYF

v_gene: TRBV7-8
abundance: -
CDR3aa: CASSGRQGAGLFTDTQYF

v_gene: TRBV10-3
abundance: -
CDR3aa: CAISDSGTGEAFF

v_gene: TRBV18
abundance: -
CDR3aa: CASSPNQRAALQETQYF

v_gene: TRBV2
abundance: -
CDR3aa: CASSEGVSTEAFF

v_gene: TRBV15
abundance: few
CDR3aa: CATTVRNNEKLFF

v_gene: TRBV4-1
abundance: few
CDR3aa: CASSQEGSGREGTGTGELFF